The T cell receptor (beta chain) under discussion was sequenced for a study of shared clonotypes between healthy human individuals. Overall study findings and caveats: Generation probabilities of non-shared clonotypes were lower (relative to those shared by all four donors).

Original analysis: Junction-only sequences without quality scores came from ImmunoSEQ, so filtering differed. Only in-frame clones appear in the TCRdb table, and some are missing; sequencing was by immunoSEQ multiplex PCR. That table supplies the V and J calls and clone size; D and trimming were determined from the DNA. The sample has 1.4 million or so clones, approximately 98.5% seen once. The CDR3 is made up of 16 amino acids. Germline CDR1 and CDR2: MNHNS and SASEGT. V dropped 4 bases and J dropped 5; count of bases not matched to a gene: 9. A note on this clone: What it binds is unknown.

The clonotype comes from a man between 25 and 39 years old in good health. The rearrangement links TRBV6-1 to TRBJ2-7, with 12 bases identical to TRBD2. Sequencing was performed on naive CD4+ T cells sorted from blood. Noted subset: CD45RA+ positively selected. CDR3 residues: CASSVELAGGPHEQYF. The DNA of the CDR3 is TGTGCCAGCAGTGTAGAGCTAGCGGGAGGGCCTCACGAGCAGTACTTC.